This T cell receptor beta chain is from a study of blood T cell repertoires in COVID-19. Measured with immunoSEQ multiplex PCR; TCRdb has only the in-frame clones, and not every one. The repertoire holds about 440,000 clones, with 90% as singletons. The germline CDR1 and CDR2 sequences are SGHRS and YFSETQ. V lost 2 bases to trimming and J lost 0 bases, with 11 bases between them. The CDR3 extends over 15 amino acids. The chain carries TRBV5-1 and TRBJ2-5, with D perhaps matching TRBD1 (6 bases). The source material was PBMCs or T cells enriched from blood (not recorded which). This receptor was obtained from a man between 18 and 29 years old who had recovered from COVID-19. The CDR3 is CASSFTGDNQETQYF. For the CDR3, the DNA is TGCGCCAGCAGCTTTACCGGGGACAACCAAGAGACCCAGTACTTC.